Sequencing of this T cell receptor beta chain was carried out in a study of vaccination effects on CD4 cells after COVID-19. The overall study: After the second dose, samples were taken at median day 72. The study's findings and limits: Vaccine- and infection-induced clones showed marked clonal contraction late following vaccination.

A 10-day culture period preceded the isolation of CD4+ T cells. Participants were vaccinated with two doses of either the BNT162b2 or mRNA-1273 vaccine. Recipients of the vaccine had no prior SARS-CoV-2 infection and negative nucleocapsid antibodies. A half-volume exchange with IL-2 medium occurred on days 3 and 7. This CDR3 region has 14 residues. The V gene lost 4 bases and the J gene lost 0 bases, with 7 bases spanning the gap. Germline CDR1 reads SGHRS; CDR2 reads YFSETQ. Turning to this clone: As yet, its antigen is unknown.

Libraries were prepared by immunoSEQ multiplex PCR; TCRdb keeps only in-frame clonotypes and omits some of them. Here the sample spans approximately 74,000 clones, around 73% being singletons. The receptor was derived from a human donor who received a COVID-19 vaccine. The sequencing used CD4+ T cells from PBMCs cultured without peptide, collected after COVID-19 vaccination. V gene TRBV5-1 combines with J gene TRBJ2-2; no reliable D call. The CDR3 protein is CASSHRANTGELFF. CDR3 DNA: TGCGCCAGCAGCCACCGGGCGAACACCGGGGAGCTGTTTTTT. The complete variable domain, with remaining parts taken from reference TRBV5-1 and TRBJ2-2, reads KAGVTQTPRYLIKTRGQQVTLSCSPISGHRSVSWYQQTPGQGLQFLFEYFSETQRNKGNFPGRFSGRQFSNSRSEMNVSTLELGDSALYLCASSHRANTGELFFGEGSRLTVL.